A single sample is the source of the 15 T cell receptor beta chains below, sequenced in a study of blood T cell repertoires in COVID-19. Generated by immunoSEQ multiplex PCR, the TCRdb table keeps only in-frame clones and is missing some. The sample records about 230,000 clones, approximately 81% being singletons. The sequenced sample consisted of peripheral blood. Receptor source: an elderly woman with acute or convalescent COVID-19.

V and J are TRBV7-2 and TRBJ2-3; 11 nucleotides match TRBD2. Germline CDR1 is SGHTA and CDR2 is FQGNSA. The J segment lost 2 bases and the V segment lost 3 bases, leaving 10 bases of the junction unmatched. This CDR3 is built from 18 residues. The CDR3 sequence: CASSFPMTSGAYTDTQYF. As DNA, the CDR3 is TGTGCCAGCAGCTTCCCTATGACTAGCGGGGCTTACACAGATACGCAGTATTTT. Full variable domain (missing parts from reference TRBV7-2 and TRBJ2-3): GAGVSQSPSNKVTEKGKDVELRCDPISGHTALYWYRQSLGQGLEFLIYFQGNSAPDKSGLPSDRFSAERTGGSVSTLTIQRTQQEDSAVYLCASSFPMTSGAYTDTQYFGPGTRLTVL.

The rearrangement uses TRBV10-3 and TRBJ1-1; 7 nucleotides align to TRBD1. Germline V lookup: CDR1 ENHRY, CDR2 SYGVKD. The ends lost 5 bases at V and 4 bases at J; junction bases unmatched: 10. There are 15 residues in the CDR3. Here the CDR3 reads CAISPRQGSVTEAFF. The CDR3 nucleotides read TGTGCCATCAGTCCCCGACAGGGAAGTGTCACTGAAGCTTTCTTT.

The chain recombines TRBV6-5 with TRBJ2-2, with D maybe TRBD2 (6 bases). The CDR3 is 15 residues long. The germline V gene encodes CDR1 MNHEY and CDR2 SVGAGI. Trimming cost V 6 bases and J 0 bases, with 11 bases left between them. CDR3: CASRGLATNTGELFF. The DNA of the CDR3 is TGTGCCAGCAGAGGGCTAGCGACGAACACCGGGGAGCTGTTTTTT.

The V and J genes are TRBV28 and TRBJ1-2, with unresolved D. V was clipped by 5 bases and J by 5 bases, with 9 bases between them. CDR3 length equals 12 residues. Germline V gene lookup returns CDR1 MDHEN and CDR2 SYDVKM. CDR3 residues: CASSLRAYGYTF. The CDR3 DNA is TGTGCCAGCAGTCTCCGAGCTTATGGCTACACCTTC.

The CDR3 loop is CAIQSSNQPQHF. The CDR3 DNA sequence: TGTGCCATCCAGTCTAGCAATCAGCCCCAGCATTTT. The chain is built from TRBV28 and TRBJ1-5; no reliable D call. Trimming removed 10 bases from V and 0 bases from J, with 7 bases in between. Per the germline V gene, CDR1 is MDHEN and CDR2 is SYDVKM. The CDR3 sequence is 12 residues long.

This clone was recorded once. V and J are TRBV4-1 and TRBJ2-7, with D uncertain. The V gene lost 0 bases and the J gene lost 6 bases, with 12 bases spanning the gap. The CDR3 runs to 14 residues. Germline V CDR1 and CDR2: MGHRA, YSYEKL. The CDR3 sequence is CASSQDFSGSEQYF. For the CDR3, the DNA is TGCGCCAGCAGCCAAGATTTCTCAGGCAGCGAGCAGTACTTC.

V usage is TRBV6-1 and J usage is TRBJ1-1, with unresolved D. The germline V and J ends were trimmed by 1 base and 6 bases, with 12 bases remaining between them. The CDR3 length is 14 residues. Looked up from germline, CDR1 is MNHNS and CDR2 is SASEGT. The chain's CDR3 is CASSEGIGGSEAFF. CDR3 in DNA: TGTGCCAGCAGTGAAGGGATAGGAGGGTCTGAAGCTTTCTTT.

The rearrangement links TRBV19 to TRBJ1-1, with D unresolved. The CDR3 has 15 amino acids. V lost 1 base, J lost 5 bases, and 14 bases lay in between. The germline gives CDR1 LNHDA, CDR2 SQIVND (reference sequence). The CDR3 nucleotides read TGTGCCAGTAGTATAGGGTTACGAGGGAGGACTGAAGCTTTCTTT. Translating it yields CASSIGLRGRTEAFF. The whole variable domain, remainder taken from reference TRBV19 and TRBJ1-1, is DGGITQSPKYLFRKEGQNVTLSCEQNLNHDAMYWYRQDPGQGLRLIYYSQIVNDFQKGDIAEGYSVSREKKESFPLTVTSAQKNPTAFYLCASSIGLRGRTEAFFGQGTRLTVV.

The chain carries TRBV2 and TRBJ2-3; tentatively, D is TRBD2 (6 bases). The germline CDR1 and CDR2 sequences are SNHLY and FYNNEI. The CDR3 has 14 residues. With 6 bases removed from V and 4 bases from J, the gap between germline ends came to 14 bases. CDR3 in amino acids: CASSPGLRADTQYF. The DNA of the CDR3 is TGTGCCAGCAGCCCGGGACTTAGGGCAGATACGCAGTATTTT.

This clone has a single count. This chain links TRBV5-4 with TRBJ2-1; D is perhaps TRBD2 (6 bases). Germline CDR1 SGHNT, CDR2 YYREEE (reference sequence). V was trimmed by 7 bases and J by 2 bases, leaving 16 bases between them. The CDR3 totals 15 residues. The CDR3 sequence is CASSRVVAAYNEQFF. The CDR3 DNA reads as TGTGCCAGCTCGCGGGTGGTAGCGGCCTACAATGAGCAGTTCTTC.

The chain combines TRBV3-1 (or the pseudogene TRBV3-2) with TRBJ1-2; D possibly corresponds to TRBD1 (6 bases). This CDR3 contains 14 residues. V lost 4 bases, J lost 8 bases, and 17 bases lay in between. CDR1 and CDR2 from the germline V gene are LGHDT and YNNKEL (reference sequence). The CDR3 region is CASSPHLAGEGYTF. CDR3 nucleotides: TGTGCCAGCAGCCCACACTTGGCAGGGGAAGGCTACACCTTC.

This chain links TRBV11-1 with TRBJ2-7; 11 positions match TRBD2. V trimming: 4 bases; J trimming: 3 bases; junction bases outside the gene matches: 8. CDR1 is SGHAT and CDR2 is FQDESV in the germline V gene (reference sequence). The CDR3 is 16 residues long. The CDR3 protein is CASSSSRLAGYYEQYF. The CDR3 region has the DNA TGTGCCAGCAGCTCCTCTCGACTAGCGGGGTACTACGAGCAGTACTTC.

The chain couples TRBV19 to TRBJ2-7, with TRBD2 identical over 9 bases. Trimming took 4 bases from V and 1 from J; bases not matched to a gene: 8. The CDR3 length is 16 residues. Germline V gives CDR1 LNHDA, CDR2 SQIVND (reference sequence). The CDR3 region is CASSTGGRAPSYEQYF. In nucleotides, the CDR3 is TGTGCCAGTAGTACCGGCGGGAGGGCTCCTTCCTACGAGCAGTACTTC. The whole variable domain, filled in from reference TRBV19 and TRBJ2-7, reads DGGITQSPKYLFRKEGQNVTLSCEQNLNHDAMYWYRQDPGQGLRLIYYSQIVNDFQKGDIAEGYSVSREKKESFPLTVTSAQKNPTAFYLCASSTGGRAPSYEQYFGPGTRLTVT.

The chain links TRBV3-1 (or the pseudogene TRBV3-2) to TRBJ2-4; D is unresolved. CDR3 length: 12 amino acids. Germline loops: CDR1 LGHDT, CDR2 YNNKEL (reference sequence). Trimming removed 4 bases from V and 3 bases from J, with 4 bases in between. The CDR3 sequence is CASSPNKNIQYF. The DNA for the CDR3 is TGTGCCAGCAGCCCCAACAAAAACATTCAGTACTTC.

The genes are TRBV5-5 and TRBJ1-1, with 7 positions matching TRBD1. CDR1 and CDR2 (germline): SGHKS, YYEKEE (reference sequence). The CDR3 length is 15 residues. V dropped 2 bases and J dropped 3; count of bases not matched to a gene: 7. As DNA, the CDR3 is TGTGCCAGCAGCTTTTTACAGGGGATTGACACTGAAGCTTTCTTT. Its protein is CASSFLQGIDTEAFF.